This is a list of T cell receptor beta chains from one sample in a study of cytomegalovirus exposure and HLA in healthy donors. Clones were read by immunoSEQ multiplex PCR, and TCRdb kept only the in-frame ones, dropping some. This sample has about 130,000 clones; about three quarters occur once, and the top ten carry under 15%. Source material: PBMCs. The receptor source for this set is a woman aged 55-75 years in good health and CMV-seropositive. CDR3s leave out the opening cysteine and the closing phenylalanine or tryptophan. A row's size may be missing; if present it is once, few, many or a size class.

TRBV10-3 | NA | AISSTGELF
TRBV6-6 | NA | ASSYLPGSNNEQF
TRBV2 | once | ASSEGHRSFNVYGYT
TRBV7-2 | NA | ASSLGRGITYNEQF
TRBV7-9 | NA | ASSLAQASTDTQY
TRBV30 | NA | AWSDGGPGYT
TRBV9 | NA | ASSDFSGRAADTQY
TRBV6-5 | NA | ASKFVEGAQY
TRBV2 | once | ASRGLSGGSYEQY
TRBV4-2 | NA | ASSQDTRRTDTQY